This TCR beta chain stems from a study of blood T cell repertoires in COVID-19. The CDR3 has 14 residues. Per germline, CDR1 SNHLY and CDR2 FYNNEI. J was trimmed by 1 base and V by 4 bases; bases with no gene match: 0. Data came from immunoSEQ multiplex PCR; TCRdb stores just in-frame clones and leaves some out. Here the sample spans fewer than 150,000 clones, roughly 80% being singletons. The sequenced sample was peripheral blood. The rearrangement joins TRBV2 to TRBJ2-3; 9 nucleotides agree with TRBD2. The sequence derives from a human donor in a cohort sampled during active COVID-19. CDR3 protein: CASSGTSGTDTQYF. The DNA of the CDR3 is TGTGCCAGCAGTGGGACTAGCGGCACAGATACGCAGTATTTT.